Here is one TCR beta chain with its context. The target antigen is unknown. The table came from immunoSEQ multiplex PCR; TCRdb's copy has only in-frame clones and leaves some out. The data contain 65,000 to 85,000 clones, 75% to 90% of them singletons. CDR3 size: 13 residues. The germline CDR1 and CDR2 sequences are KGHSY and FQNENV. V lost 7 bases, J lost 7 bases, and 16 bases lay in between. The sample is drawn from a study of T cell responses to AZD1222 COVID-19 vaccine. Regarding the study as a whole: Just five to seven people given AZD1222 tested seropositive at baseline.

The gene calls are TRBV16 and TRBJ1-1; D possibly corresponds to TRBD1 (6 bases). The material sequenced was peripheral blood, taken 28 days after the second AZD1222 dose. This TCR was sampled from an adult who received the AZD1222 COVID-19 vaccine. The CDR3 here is CASTGRQAYEAFF. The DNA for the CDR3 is TGTGCCAGCACCGGAAGACAGGCCTATGAAGCTTTCTTT. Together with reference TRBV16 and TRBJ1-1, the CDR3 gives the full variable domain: GEEVAQTPKHLVRGEGQKAKLYCAPIKGHSYVFWYQQVLKNEFKFLISFQNENVFDETGMPKERFSAKCLPNSPCSLEIQATKLEDSAVYFCASTGRQAYEAFFGQGTRLTVV.